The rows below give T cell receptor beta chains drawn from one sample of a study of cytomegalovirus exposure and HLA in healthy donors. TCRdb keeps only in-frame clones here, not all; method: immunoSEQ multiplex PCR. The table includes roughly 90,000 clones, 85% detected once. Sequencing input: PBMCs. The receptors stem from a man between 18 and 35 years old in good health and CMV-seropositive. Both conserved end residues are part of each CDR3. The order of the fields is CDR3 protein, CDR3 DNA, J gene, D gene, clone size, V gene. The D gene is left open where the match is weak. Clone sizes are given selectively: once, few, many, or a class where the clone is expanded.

cdr3_aa: CASKLGRGTEAFF
cdr3_nt: TGTGCCAGCAAATTGGGGAGGGGCACTGAAGCTTTCTTT
j_call: TRBJ1-1
d_call: .
clone_size: few
v_call: TRBV28

cdr3_aa: CASSAGRTSGRGETQYF
cdr3_nt: TGCGCCAGCAGCGCCGGTAGGACTAGCGGGAGGGGCGAGACCCAGTACTTC
j_call: TRBJ2-5
d_call: TRBD2
clone_size: .
v_call: TRBV4-1

cdr3_aa: CAIIPGGPSGANVLTF
cdr3_nt: TGTGCCATCATCCCCGGGGGGCCCTCTGGGGCCAACGTCCTGACTTTC
j_call: TRBJ2-6
d_call: .
clone_size: .
v_call: TRBV7-9

cdr3_aa: CASSADRDTKNIQYF
cdr3_nt: TGTGCCAGCAGTGCCGACAGGGACACCAAAAACATTCAGTACTTC
j_call: TRBJ2-4
d_call: TRBD1
clone_size: .
v_call: TRBV6-1

cdr3_aa: CSVDGGRAWADTQYF
cdr3_nt: TGCAGCGTTGACGGCGGGAGGGCCTGGGCAGATACGCAGTATTTT
j_call: TRBJ2-3
d_call: TRBD2
clone_size: .
v_call: TRBV29-1

cdr3_aa: CASSLGGQSEAFF
cdr3_nt: TGTGCCAGCAGCTTAGGGGGACAGAGTGAAGCTTTCTTT
j_call: TRBJ1-1
d_call: TRBD1
clone_size: .
v_call: TRBV7-8

cdr3_aa: CASSLSSRWQGGYEQYF
cdr3_nt: TGTGCCAGCAGCTTATCCTCGAGATGGCAGGGAGGATACGAGCAGTACTTC
j_call: TRBJ2-7
d_call: .
clone_size: .
v_call: TRBV7-2

cdr3_aa: CATSGGRGGTDTQYF
cdr3_nt: TGCGCCACTTCAGGCGGGAGGGGAGGCACAGATACGCAGTATTTT
j_call: TRBJ2-3
d_call: TRBD2
clone_size: .
v_call: TRBV5-1

cdr3_aa: CASSWVGTGANEQFF
cdr3_nt: TGTGCCAGCAGTTGGGTCGGGACAGGGGCCAATGAGCAGTTCTTC
j_call: TRBJ2-1
d_call: TRBD1
clone_size: .
v_call: TRBV27

cdr3_aa: CASTVRGSSYNEQFF
cdr3_nt: TGTGCCAGCACCGTAAGGGGTAGCTCCTACAATGAGCAGTTCTTC
j_call: TRBJ2-1
d_call: .
clone_size: .
v_call: TRBV28

cdr3_aa: CASTFRDRRYTEAFF
cdr3_nt: TGTGCCAGCACATTTAGGGACAGGAGGTACACTGAAGCTTTCTTT
j_call: TRBJ1-1
d_call: TRBD1
clone_size: .
v_call: TRBV7-2

cdr3_aa: CASSIEENQPQHF
cdr3_nt: TGTGCCAGTAGTATAGAAGAGAATCAGCCCCAGCATTTT
j_call: TRBJ1-5
d_call: .
clone_size: .
v_call: TRBV19

cdr3_aa: CASSQERTGADTQYF
cdr3_nt: TGCGCCAGCAGCCAAGAAAGGACAGGGGCAGATACGCAGTATTTT
j_call: TRBJ2-3
d_call: TRBD1
clone_size: .
v_call: TRBV4-1

cdr3_aa: CASSYASGSDEQYF
cdr3_nt: TGTGCCAGCAGTTACGCTAGCGGGAGCGACGAGCAGTACTTC
j_call: TRBJ2-7
d_call: TRBD2
clone_size: .
v_call: TRBV6-6

cdr3_aa: CASSVALAGVAGELFF
cdr3_nt: TGTGCCAGCAGCGTAGCCCTAGCGGGAGTAGCCGGGGAGCTGTTTTTT
j_call: TRBJ2-2
d_call: TRBD2
clone_size: .
v_call: TRBV9

cdr3_aa: CASSNRGMAKNIQYF
cdr3_nt: TGTGCCAGCAGCAACAGGGGGATGGCCAAAAACATTCAGTACTTC
j_call: TRBJ2-4
d_call: TRBD1
clone_size: .
v_call: TRBV2

cdr3_aa: CAIQQDSRDEQFF
cdr3_nt: TGTGCCATCCAACAAGACTCCCGTGATGAGCAGTTCTTC
j_call: TRBJ2-1
d_call: .
clone_size: once
v_call: TRBV28

cdr3_aa: CASSEIRLGGEQYF
cdr3_nt: TGTGCCAGCAGTGAAATCCGTCTAGGCGGTGAGCAGTACTTC
j_call: TRBJ2-7
d_call: .
clone_size: .
v_call: TRBV6-1

cdr3_aa: CASSLPQNEQFF
cdr3_nt: TGTGCCAGCAGCTTGCCCCAGAATGAGCAGTTCTTC
j_call: TRBJ2-1
d_call: .
clone_size: .
v_call: TRBV5-4

cdr3_aa: CASSFIAGGITGNEQFF
cdr3_nt: TGTGCCAGCAGTTTCATAGCGGGAGGAATAACGGGGAATGAGCAGTTCTTC
j_call: TRBJ2-1
d_call: TRBD2
clone_size: .
v_call: TRBV27

cdr3_aa: CASSQLATTDTQYF
cdr3_nt: TGTGCCAGCAGCCAATTAGCAACCACAGATACGCAGTATTTT
j_call: TRBJ2-3
d_call: .
clone_size: .
v_call: TRBV11-3

cdr3_aa: CSVEFGARGTEAFF
cdr3_nt: TGCAGCGTTGAATTTGGGGCTCGGGGGACTGAAGCTTTCTTT
j_call: TRBJ1-1
d_call: .
clone_size: .
v_call: TRBV29-1

cdr3_aa: CASSPPSRGETSYEQYF
cdr3_nt: TGTGCCAGCAGCCCGCCAAGTCGGGGGGAGACCTCCTACGAGCAGTACTTC
j_call: TRBJ2-7
d_call: TRBD2
clone_size: few
v_call: TRBV7-9

cdr3_aa: CASSPDRNEKLFF
cdr3_nt: TGTGCCAGCAGCCCGGACAGAAATGAAAAACTGTTTTTT
j_call: TRBJ1-4
d_call: .
clone_size: .
v_call: TRBV2

cdr3_aa: CASSQAQVGGYGYTF
cdr3_nt: TGCGCCAGCAGCCAGGCCCAGGTTGGTGGCTATGGCTACACCTTC
j_call: TRBJ1-2
d_call: .
clone_size: few
v_call: TRBV4-1

cdr3_aa: CASSPGQGRYEQYF
cdr3_nt: TGTGCCAGCAGCCCCGGACAGGGGAGGTACGAGCAGTACTTC
j_call: TRBJ2-7
d_call: TRBD1
clone_size: .
v_call: TRBV14

cdr3_aa: CASSLVGNTGELFF
cdr3_nt: TGTGCCAGCAGCCTCGTCGGGAACACCGGGGAGCTGTTTTTT
j_call: TRBJ2-2
d_call: .
clone_size: .
v_call: TRBV7-3

cdr3_aa: CASRDGQLGYTF
cdr3_nt: TGTGCCAGCAGAGACGGACAATTGGGCTACACCTTC
j_call: TRBJ1-2
d_call: .
clone_size: .
v_call: TRBV28

cdr3_aa: CASTQGTDYYEQYF
cdr3_nt: TGCGCCAGCACTCAGGGGACAGATTACTACGAGCAGTACTTC
j_call: TRBJ2-7
d_call: TRBD1
clone_size: .
v_call: TRBV5-1

cdr3_aa: CASSIAGAQHF
cdr3_nt: TGTGCCAGTAGTATTGCAGGGGCCCAACATTTT
j_call: TRBJ1-5
d_call: .
clone_size: few
v_call: TRBV19

cdr3_aa: CASSLFGVSTDTQYF
cdr3_nt: TGTGCCAGCAGTTTATTCGGGGTTAGCACAGATACGCAGTATTTT
j_call: TRBJ2-3
d_call: .
clone_size: .
v_call: TRBV27

cdr3_aa: CASSFGISSYNEQFF
cdr3_nt: TGTGCCAGCAGTTTCGGTATAAGCTCCTACAATGAGCAGTTCTTC
j_call: TRBJ2-1
d_call: .
clone_size: .
v_call: TRBV7-9

cdr3_aa: CASSLGGQGFANTEAFF
cdr3_nt: TGTGCCAGCAGCTTGGGTGGACAGGGTTTCGCGAACACTGAAGCTTTCTTT
j_call: TRBJ1-1
d_call: TRBD1
clone_size: .
v_call: TRBV5-4

cdr3_aa: CASTVWGAIYPDTEAFF
cdr3_nt: TGTGCCAGCACAGTTTGGGGAGCTATTTATCCGGACACTGAAGCTTTCTTT
j_call: TRBJ1-1
d_call: .
clone_size: .
v_call: TRBV28

cdr3_aa: CASSVAREYNEQFF
cdr3_nt: TGTGCCAGCAGTGTGGCCCGGGAGTACAATGAGCAGTTCTTC
j_call: TRBJ2-1
d_call: .
clone_size: .
v_call: TRBV6-4

cdr3_aa: CASSDSKSGQRNEKLFF
cdr3_nt: TGTGCCAGCAGCGACTCGAAATCGGGACAACGGAATGAAAAACTGTTTTTT
j_call: TRBJ1-4
d_call: .
clone_size: .
v_call: TRBV7-9

cdr3_aa: CASSLSLDLDLGNEQFF
cdr3_nt: TGTGCCAGCAGTTTATCTCTAGACTTGGATCTGGGCAATGAGCAGTTCTTC
j_call: TRBJ2-1
d_call: .
clone_size: .
v_call: TRBV27

cdr3_aa: CASSLAEDRGYYGYTF
cdr3_nt: TGCGCCAGCAGCTTGGCCGAGGACAGGGGTTACTATGGCTACACCTTC
j_call: TRBJ1-2
d_call: TRBD1
clone_size: .
v_call: TRBV5-1

cdr3_aa: CASSDFAGGLDEQFF
cdr3_nt: TGTGCCAGCAGTGATTTTGCGGGAGGGCTAGATGAGCAGTTCTTC
j_call: TRBJ2-1
d_call: TRBD2
clone_size: .
v_call: TRBV6-1

cdr3_aa: CASSFRQGDGYTF
cdr3_nt: TGCGCCAGCAGCTTTCGACAGGGTGATGGCTACACCTTC
j_call: TRBJ1-2
d_call: TRBD1
clone_size: .
v_call: TRBV5-1

cdr3_aa: CASSLGTGVNEKLFF
cdr3_nt: TGTGCCAGCAGTCTAGGGACAGGGGTGAATGAAAAACTGTTTTTT
j_call: TRBJ1-4
d_call: TRBD1
clone_size: .
v_call: TRBV27

cdr3_aa: CASSLWGRSNGGQGAANYGYTF
cdr3_nt: TGTGCCAGCAGTTTATGGGGACGTTCGAACGGGGGACAGGGGGCGGCTAACTATGGCTACACCTTC
j_call: TRBJ1-2
d_call: TRBD1
clone_size: .
v_call: TRBV28

cdr3_aa: CASSGLAGGPDTQYF
cdr3_nt: TGTGCCAGCAGCGGCCTAGCGGGAGGCCCAGATACGCAGTATTTT
j_call: TRBJ2-3
d_call: TRBD2
clone_size: .
v_call: TRBV6-1

cdr3_aa: CASSLRDRATDTQYF
cdr3_nt: TGTGCCAGCAGTTTACGGGACAGGGCCACAGATACGCAGTATTTT
j_call: TRBJ2-3
d_call: TRBD1
clone_size: .
v_call: TRBV27

cdr3_aa: CASSFFDGTGRNEQFF
cdr3_nt: TGTGCCAGCAGTTTCTTCGACGGGACAGGGAGGAATGAGCAGTTCTTC
j_call: TRBJ2-1
d_call: TRBD1
clone_size: .
v_call: TRBV27

cdr3_aa: CASRHGTSGKDTQYF
cdr3_nt: TGTGCCAGCAGACACGGGACTAGCGGGAAGGATACGCAGTATTTT
j_call: TRBJ2-3
d_call: TRBD2
clone_size: .
v_call: TRBV6-5

cdr3_aa: CSVGTVSQETQYF
cdr3_nt: TGCAGCGTTGGGACAGTAAGCCAAGAGACCCAGTACTTC
j_call: TRBJ2-5
d_call: .
clone_size: .
v_call: TRBV29-1